This TCR beta chain appears in the sequencing data of a study of Ad26.COV2.S vaccination and SARS-CoV-2 variants. Study context: The authors gave Ad26.COV2.S intramuscularly, either once or twice 56 days apart. The study, taken as a whole, reports: Vaccinees showed greater spike-specific TCR breadth than placebo recipients. Total T cell responses, in the TCR breadth and depth analyses, may have been underestimated.

Trimming took 1 base from V and 4 from J; bases not matched to a gene: 10. The germline V gene has CDR1 SGHDT and CDR2 YYEEEE. This CDR3 is built from 17 residues. The protocol was immunoSEQ multiplex PCR, while the TCRdb copy is restricted to in-frame clones and leaves out a portion. Of a few hundred thousand clones in the sample, about nine tenths were seen once. Treatment noted: roughly 19 received Ad26.COV2.S at low or high dose, single or two shots; 5 received placebo; per-sample allocation not given. Sampling took place 63 days after the first vaccine or placebo injection. A word on this clone: Antigen: not known.

The V gene is TRBV5-6, the J gene TRBJ2-3, with 9 nucleotides matching TRBD2. The clonotype comes from a person between 18 and 65 years old who received the Ad26.COV2.S COVID-19 vaccine or a placebo. This material consisted of peripheral blood, taken in a trial of Ad26.COV2.S vaccine versus placebo. The CDR3 DNA follows: TGTGCCAGCAGCTTGTTGGCTGTAGCGGGAGTTTCAGATACGCAGTATTTT. It is translated as CASSLLAVAGVSDTQYF.